This T cell receptor (beta chain) appears in the sequencing data of a study of CD8+CD57+ T cells in acquired aplastic anemia. The wider study: On average, sorted CD4+ and CD8+ cells gave 2.5 to 4 ug of DNA. Study observations and caveats: Controls and patients did not differ significantly in CD8+ Simpson's diversity.

It was genomic DNA that served as the template for profiling TCR beta VDJ and CDR3. TCRdb itself ran the reads through MiXCR, one entry per CDR3 protein. This repertoire shows some 200,000 distinct CDR3 sequences, around half found once; its top ten account for around 1.8%. Germline loops: CDR1 SGHRS, CDR2 YFSETQ. CDR3 size: 15 residues. After removal of 4 bases from V and 4 bases from J, the junction contained 8 bases not matched to a gene. This clonotype was seen repeatedly, ten times or more. Its matching antigen is unknown. Patients selected for sequencing had displayed CD8+CD57+ cell expansion by flow cytometry. Blood was sampled before the patients had received any therapy.

This chain uses TRBV5-1 with TRBJ1-2; TRBD1 agrees at 9 bases. Sequenced input: sorted CD4+, CD8+, or CD8+CD57+ T cells (not recorded which) from PBMCs. The origin of this receptor is a human donor with aplastic anemia. This CDR3 reads CASSTTGQGPYGYTF. CDR3 DNA sequence: TGCGCCAGCAGCACCACGGGACAGGGCCCCTATGGCTACACCTTC. Drawing the rest from reference TRBV5-1 and TRBJ1-2, the complete variable domain is KAGVTQTPRYLIKTRGQQVTLSCSPISGHRSVSWYQQTPGQGLQFLFEYFSETQRNKGNFPGRFSGRQFSNSRSEMNVSTLELGDSALYLCASSTTGQGPYGYTFGSGTRLTVV.